These 5 T cell receptor beta chains came from one sample sequenced in a study of OX40 agonist ivuxolimab in advanced cancers. Sequenced by immunoSEQ multiplex PCR; TCRdb stores in-frame clones only, minus some. The sample has around 82,000 clones, around nine tenths seen once. The sample was CD4+ or CD8+ T cells sorted from blood, taken in a trial of the OX40 agonist ivuxolimab. The origin of the receptors is an adult with an advanced solid tumor such as melanoma, head and neck, liver or kidney cancer.

This clone was recorded only once. CDR3: CASRDRGTGNTIYF. CDR3 DNA sequence: TGTGCCAGTAGGGACAGGGGCACTGGAAACACCATATATTTT. The rearrangement links TRBV19 to TRBJ1-3; 9 bases agree with TRBD1. Germline V CDR1 and CDR2: LNHDA, SQIVND (reference sequence). The CDR3 has 14 residues. V dropped 6 bases and J dropped 2; count of bases not matched to a gene: 2.

The chain employs TRBV19 and TRBJ1-2, with D possibly TRBD1 on 5 matching bases. In germline, CDR1 is LNHDA, CDR2 SQIVND (reference sequence). Trimming pared 3 bases from V and 7 bases from J, leaving 24 bases between. This CDR3 contains 17 residues. The CDR3 DNA sequence: TGTGCCAGTAGTATCGGCGTGAGGAGGGACTGGGGTCTTGGCTACACCTTC. Protein product: CASSIGVRRDWGLGYTF.

The CDR3, as DNA: TGTGCCAGCAGCTTAGTCGGCAGAGAAACAGATACGCAGTATTTT. Protein: CASSLVGRETDTQYF. This chain connects TRBV7-2 to TRBJ2-3; D call uncertain. CDR3 length: 15 amino acids. Deletions cut 1 base from V and 3 bases from J, with 11 bases between. Germline V gives CDR1 SGHTA, CDR2 FQGNSA.

The rearrangement uses TRBV28 and TRBJ1-2; D perhaps matches TRBD1 (6 bases). The CDR3 runs 15 residues. Trimming took off 6 bases at V and 7 bases at J, with 21 bases between the two ends. The germline gives CDR1 MDHEN, CDR2 SYDVKM. CDR3 sequence (DNA): TGTGCCAGCAGCCACAACCGGGACACCGGCGGTGGCTACACCTTC. As protein: CASSHNRDTGGGYTF.

The V gene is TRBV6-6, the J gene TRBJ2-5, with D perhaps assigned TRBD1 or TRBD2 (5 bases each). The J call may be wrong; the DNA end is better matched by TRBJ2-7. The germline gives CDR1 MNHNY, CDR2 SVGAGI (reference sequence). The CDR3 sequence is 16 residues long. The CDR3 loop reads CASSYLTSGGTYEQYF. CDR3 in DNA: TGTGCCAGCAGTTACCTCACTAGTGGGGGTACCTACGAGCAGTACTTC.